One and the same sample provided the 23 T cell receptor beta chains below, sequenced in a study of shared clonotypes between healthy human individuals (dated by TCRdb to 2020 to 2021). Library creation used the immunoSEQ multiplex PCR assay. As stored in TCRdb, this immuneACCESS dataset retains in-frame rearrangements with V and J assigned. A fraction of the clones does not appear; measured against another copy, unresolved V genes explain less than half of the discrepancy, and the remainder lacks a known reason. The table for this sample lists some 2 million clones; roughly 94% of them were counted only once. The top ten hold roughly 0.13% of the sample. What was sequenced was naive CD4+ T cells sorted from blood. Per the publication, the cell subset or site label means: CD45RA+ positively selected. All receptors come from a man between 18 and 29 years old in good health.

The chain employs TRBV10-3 and TRBJ1-1, with a possible D match to TRBD1 (6 bases). The CDR3 contains 15 residues. The V end was cut by 2 bases, the J end by 1 base, with 11 bases between. Germline V gene lookup returns CDR1 ENHRY and CDR2 SYGVKD. The chain's CDR3 is CAISETGQENTEAFF. Here the CDR3 DNA reads TGTGCCATCAGTGAGACAGGGCAAGAGAACACTGAAGCTTTCTTT.

V usage is TRBV6-5 and J usage is TRBJ2-2, with D possibly matching TRBD1 (5 bases). The CDR3 has 15 residues. Germline-derived CDR1 and CDR2 are MNHEY and SVGAGI. The V end lost 8 bases, the J end lost 1 base, and 14 bases lay between the germline ends. This CDR3 reads CASHTGQGNTGELFF. The DNA of the CDR3 is TGTGCCAGCCACACCGGGCAGGGGAACACCGGGGAGCTGTTTTTT.

To note about this clone: Other DNA sequences from this sample encode an identical CDR3 as well. The rearrangement links TRBV18 to TRBJ2-7; D is ambiguous. V was cut by 2 bases and J by 1 base, with 9 bases left in between. CDR1 is KGHSH and CDR2 is LQKENI in the germline V gene. There are 14 residues in the CDR3. The CDR3 reads CASSPGVTSYEQYF. CDR3 coding DNA: TGTGCCAGCTCACCAGGGGTGACTTCCTACGAGCAGTACTTC.

This sequence joins TRBV5-1 and TRBJ1-6, with 7 nucleotides matching TRBD1. Germline CDR1 and CDR2: SGHRS and YFSETQ. The CDR3 covers 15 residues. The V gene end was trimmed by 0 bases and the J gene end by 9 bases; junction bases not matched to a gene: 6. The CDR3 DNA reads as TGCGCCAGCAGCTTGGGGGAGACAGGGCTTTCACCCCTCCACTTT. It yields the protein CASSLGETGLSPLHF.

V and J are TRBV30 and TRBJ2-5; 7 bases align to TRBD1. The germline gives CDR1 GTSNPN, CDR2 SVGIG (reference sequence). This CDR3 comprises 15 residues. V shed 2 bases and J 3 bases; nucleotides not matched to a gene: 9. As DNA, the CDR3 is TGTGCCTGGAGTTTCACACCGGACAGGAAAGAGACCCAGTACTTC. It is translated as CAWSFTPDRKETQYF. The variable domain in full, completed from reference TRBV30 and TRBJ2-5, reads SQTIHQWPATLVQPVGSPLSLECTVEGTSNPNLYWYRQAAGRGLQLLFYSVGIGQISSEVPQNLSASRPQDRQFILSSKKLLLSDSGFYLCAWSFTPDRKETQYFGPGTRLLVL.

The chain links TRBV5-1 to TRBJ1-4, with D hard to call. The CDR3 covers 16 residues. CDR1 and CDR2 (germline): SGHRS, YFSETQ. Trimming left V 0 bases short and J 0 bases short, with 9 bases between. CDR3 sequence reads: CASSLGHLTTNEKLFF. CDR3 sequence (DNA): TGCGCCAGCAGCTTGGGACACCTTACAACTAATGAAAAACTGTTTTTT.

The chain uses TRBV19 and TRBJ1-1; TRBD1 is a possible D gene (5 bases). The CDR3 is 15 amino acids. The germline V gene has CDR1 LNHDA and CDR2 SQIVND (reference sequence). Deletions cut 3 bases from V and 2 bases from J, with 13 bases between. The CDR3 is CASSIQGALNTEAFF. The CDR3 coding sequence is TGTGCCAGTAGTATCCAGGGTGCTCTTAACACTGAAGCTTTCTTT. The variable domain in full, with the rest retrieved from reference TRBV19 and TRBJ1-1, is DGGITQSPKYLFRKEGQNVTLSCEQNLNHDAMYWYRQDPGQGLRLIYYSQIVNDFQKGDIAEGYSVSREKKESFPLTVTSAQKNPTAFYLCASSIQGALNTEAFFGQGTRLTVV.

This clone was found a few times. This chain joins TRBV10-3 and TRBJ1-5, with 9 bases aligning to TRBD1. The CDR3 loop spans 16 amino acids. Germline CDR1 and CDR2: ENHRY and SYGVKD. With 3 bases clipped from V and 5 bases from J, the junction kept 8 bases outside the gene matches. The CDR3 is CAISDPTRDRDQPQHF. The CDR3 coding sequence is TGTGCCATCAGTGACCCCACCCGGGACAGGGATCAGCCCCAGCATTTT.

The chain employs TRBV28 and TRBJ2-7; D assignment may be TRBD1 or TRBD2 (7 bases each). The CDR3 has 15 residues. From germline, CDR1 is MDHEN and CDR2 SYDVKM. Trimming left V 8 bases short and J 4 bases short, with 21 bases between. The CDR3 loop reads CASGEGAGSNYEQYF. In nucleotides, the CDR3 is TGTGCCAGCGGGGAGGGGGCAGGCAGCAATTACGAGCAGTACTTC.

V is TRBV11-2 and J is TRBJ2-5; 9 bases map to TRBD1. The V segment lost 6 bases and the J segment 5 bases; nucleotides outside the gene matches: 4. CDR1 SGHAT and CDR2 FQNNGV come from the germline V gene. CDR3 length: 13 residues. DNA of the CDR3: TGTGCCAGCAGACAGGGGGCGGGGGAGACCCAGTACTTC. This translates into CASRQGAGETQYF.

The chain uses TRBV6-6 and TRBJ1-2; D is unresolved. Trimming cost V 7 bases and J 3 bases, with 12 bases left between them. Germline CDR1 reads MNHNY; CDR2 reads SVGAGI (reference sequence). This CDR3 contains 13 residues. For the CDR3, the DNA is TGTGCCAGCAAGTCGTCGGGCGACTATGGCTACACCTTC. Translation gives CASKSSGDYGYTF.

The rearrangement joins TRBV28 to TRBJ2-3; 13 nucleotides match TRBD2. Germline-derived CDR1 and CDR2 are MDHEN and SYDVKM. CDR3 length equals 14 residues. Trimming cost V 8 bases and J 6 bases; bases outside gene matches: 5. The CDR3 bases are TGTGCCAGCCGACTAGCGGGGGGTTCGGATACGCAGTATTTT. This translates into CASRLAGGSDTQYF.

The V gene is TRBV11-2, the J gene TRBJ1-1, with D maybe TRBD1 (6 bases). The length of the CDR3 is 16 residues. Trimming removed 5 bases at V and 3 bases at J, with 19 bases between. The germline CDR1 and CDR2 sequences are SGHAT and FQNNGV. For the CDR3, the DNA is TGTGCCAGCAGCCGAGGAACACAGGGTAGGGACACTGAAGCTTTCTTT. It translates to CASSRGTQGRDTEAFF.

The chain links TRBV5-6 to TRBJ2-7; no clear D. The CDR3 length is 14 residues. With 0 bases removed from V and 1 base from J, the gap between germline ends came to 8 bases. CDR1 and CDR2 (germline): SGHDT, YYEEEE. CDR3 DNA: TGTGCCAGCAGCTTGGGGTCCAGTTCCTACGAGCAGTACTTC. Its protein product is CASSLGSSSYEQYF.

The chain is built from TRBV5-1 and TRBJ1-2; 7 nucleotides match TRBD1. V shed 2 bases and J 0 bases; nucleotides not matched to a gene: 4. Germline-derived CDR1 and CDR2 are SGHRS and YFSETQ. The CDR3 consists of 15 residues. CDR3: CASSLQGRSNYGYTF. As DNA, the CDR3 is TGCGCCAGCAGCTTACAGGGGAGGTCTAACTATGGCTACACCTTC.

The genes are TRBV10-1 and TRBJ2-1, with unresolved D. This CDR3 contains 15 residues. Germline V CDR1 and CDR2: WNHNN, SYGVQD (reference sequence). Between the trimmed V and J ends, which lost 2 bases and 2 bases, there was a span of 10 bases. CDR3 amino acids: CASSEGSPPYNEQFF. In nucleotides, the CDR3 is TGCGCCAGCAGTGAGGGCTCGCCGCCCTACAATGAGCAGTTCTTC.

This clone was seen only once. The chain uses TRBV11-2 and TRBJ2-1, with 9 nucleotides matching TRBD1. Germline V CDR1 and CDR2: SGHAT, FQNNGV. V trimming: 3 bases; J trimming: 8 bases; junction bases outside the gene matches: 11. CDR3 size: 16 residues. CDR3: CASSFLPGQGPDEQFF. The CDR3 DNA follows: TGTGCCAGCAGCTTTCTCCCGGGACAGGGTCCCGATGAGCAGTTCTTC.

This clone was observed a few times. The V call is TRBV27, the J call TRBJ1-5, with a possible D match to TRBD1 (5 bases). CDR1 MNHEY and CDR2 SMNVEV come from the germline V gene (reference sequence). Trimming pared 9 bases from V and 0 bases from J, leaving 18 bases between. CDR3 size: 16 residues. The CDR3 nucleotides read TGTGCCAGAAAACTTGGCCCCGACAGTAGCAATCAGCCCCAGCATTTT. Translating it yields CARKLGPDSSNQPQHF.

J is TRBJ2-5 and V is TRBV6-6; 7 bases match TRBD1. V was pared by 6 bases and J by 3 bases, with 10 bases of the junction left unmatched. Germline V lookup: CDR1 MNHNY, CDR2 SVGAGI (reference sequence). The CDR3 runs to 15 residues. Here the CDR3 reads CASRLSQGDKETQYF. For the CDR3, the DNA is TGTGCCAGCAGGTTAAGCCAGGGGGACAAAGAGACCCAGTACTTC.

The V call is TRBV5-8, the J call TRBJ2-5; D is undetermined. CDR3 length equals 15 residues. CDR1 and CDR2 (germline): SGHTS, YDEGEE. Trimming left V 0 bases short and J 5 bases short, with 14 bases between. The CDR3 DNA reads as TGTGCCAGCAGCTTGGGGGCGGCTGGGGTGGAGACCCAGTACTTC. This codes for CASSLGAAGVETQYF.

This rearrangement joins TRBV2 to TRBJ1-2; the match to TRBD1 covers 8 bases. CDR3 length: 16 amino acids. CDR1 is SNHLY, CDR2 FYNNEI, per germline. Trimming at V came to 7 bases and at J to 5 bases, leaving 15 bases not matched to a gene. CDR3 protein: CASKGQGGSLFYGYTF. CDR3 in DNA: TGTGCCAGCAAAGGACAGGGAGGTTCCCTCTTTTATGGCTACACCTTC.

This chain joins TRBV7-2 and TRBJ2-5; TRBD1 matches at 7 bases. V dropped 0 bases and J dropped 2; count of bases not matched to a gene: 3. Germline V gives CDR1 SGHTA, CDR2 FQGNSA. CDR3 length: 15 amino acids. The DNA for the CDR3 is TGTGCCAGCAGCTTAGCTGGACAGGCTCAAGAGACCCAGTACTTC. Its translation is CASSLAGQAQETQYF.

The chain recombines TRBV10-2 with TRBJ2-7; 7 bases agree with TRBD1. Germline V lookup: CDR1 WSHSY, CDR2 SAAADI. J lost 6 bases, V lost 7 bases, and 15 bases had no gene match. This CDR3 spans 15 amino acids. CDR3: CASTRDSPVRGEQYF. In DNA, the CDR3 is TGCGCCAGCACCAGGGACAGTCCGGTTCGGGGCGAGCAGTACTTC.